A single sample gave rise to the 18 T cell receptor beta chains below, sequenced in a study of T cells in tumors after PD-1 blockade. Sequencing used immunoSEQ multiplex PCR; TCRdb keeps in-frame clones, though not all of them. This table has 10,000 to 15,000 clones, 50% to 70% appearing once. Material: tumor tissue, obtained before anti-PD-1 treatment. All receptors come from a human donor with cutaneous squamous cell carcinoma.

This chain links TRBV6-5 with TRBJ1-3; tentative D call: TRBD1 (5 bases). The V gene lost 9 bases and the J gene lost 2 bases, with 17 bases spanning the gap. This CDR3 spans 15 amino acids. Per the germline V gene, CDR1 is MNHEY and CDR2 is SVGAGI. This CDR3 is CASRRRWGAGNTIYF. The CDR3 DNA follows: TGTGCCAGTCGCCGGAGGTGGGGCGCTGGAAACACCATATATTTT.

CDR3 nucleotide sequence: TGTGCCAGCAGCGAAAAGACTAGCGGGTTCGACGAGCAGTTCTTC. Protein sequence: CASSEKTSGFDEQFF. V gene TRBV7-7 combines with J gene TRBJ2-1; 10 bases map to TRBD2. In germline, CDR1 is SSHAT, CDR2 FNYEAQ (reference sequence). This CDR3 has 15 amino acids. Unmatched junction bases numbered 11, after V lost 5 bases and J lost 10 bases.

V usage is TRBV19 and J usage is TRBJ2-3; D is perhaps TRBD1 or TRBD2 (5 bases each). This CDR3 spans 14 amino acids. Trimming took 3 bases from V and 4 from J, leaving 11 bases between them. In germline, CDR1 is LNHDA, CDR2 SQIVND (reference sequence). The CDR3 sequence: CASSMGVPADTQYF. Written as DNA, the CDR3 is TGTGCCAGTAGTATGGGGGTCCCCGCAGATACGCAGTATTTT.

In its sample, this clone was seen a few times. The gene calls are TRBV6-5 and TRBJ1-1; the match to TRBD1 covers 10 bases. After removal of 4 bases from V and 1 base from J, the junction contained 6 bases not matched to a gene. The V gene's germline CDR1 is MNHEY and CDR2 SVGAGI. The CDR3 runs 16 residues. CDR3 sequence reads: CASSWLRDRGNTEAFF. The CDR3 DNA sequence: TGTGCCAGCAGTTGGCTCCGGGACAGGGGGAACACTGAAGCTTTCTTT.

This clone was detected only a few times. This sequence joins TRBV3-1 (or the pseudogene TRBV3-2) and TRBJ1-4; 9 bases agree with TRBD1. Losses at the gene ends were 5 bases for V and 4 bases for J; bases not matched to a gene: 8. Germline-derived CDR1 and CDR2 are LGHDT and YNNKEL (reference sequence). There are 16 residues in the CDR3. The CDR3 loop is CASSSGTGRGNEKLFF. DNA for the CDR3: TGTGCCAGCAGCTCCGGGACAGGGCGGGGTAATGAAAAACTGTTTTTT.

The CDR3 region has the DNA TGTGCCTGGAGACCGCGGGGGGGGCCGGGGGGGGTTACGCAGTATTTT. Translated, it gives CAWRPRGGPGGVTQYF. The chain employs TRBV30 and TRBJ2-3; 9 bases match TRBD2. This CDR3 has 16 residues. The germline CDR1 and CDR2 sequences are GTSNPN and SVGIG (reference sequence). Germline trimming cut 3 bases from V and 8 bases from J; bases unmatched to any gene: 15.

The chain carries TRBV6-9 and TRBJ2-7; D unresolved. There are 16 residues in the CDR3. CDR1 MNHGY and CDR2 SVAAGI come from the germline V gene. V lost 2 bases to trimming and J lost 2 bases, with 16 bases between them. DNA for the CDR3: TGTGCCAGCAGTTATGATGACGGACGGTCGCCCTACGAGCAGTACTTC. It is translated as CASSYDDGRSPYEQYF.

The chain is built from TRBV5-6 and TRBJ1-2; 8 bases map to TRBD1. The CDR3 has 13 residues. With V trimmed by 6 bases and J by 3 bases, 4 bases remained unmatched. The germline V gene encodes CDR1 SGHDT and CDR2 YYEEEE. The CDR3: CASNRGEDYGYTF. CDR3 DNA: TGTGCCAGCAACAGGGGGGAAGACTATGGCTACACCTTC. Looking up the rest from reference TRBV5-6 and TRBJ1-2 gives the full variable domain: DAGVTQSPTHLIKTRGQQVTLRCSPKSGHDTVSWYQQALGQGPQFIFQYYEEEERQRGNFPDRFSGHQFPNYSSELNVNALLLGDSALYLCASNRGEDYGYTFGSGTRLTVV.

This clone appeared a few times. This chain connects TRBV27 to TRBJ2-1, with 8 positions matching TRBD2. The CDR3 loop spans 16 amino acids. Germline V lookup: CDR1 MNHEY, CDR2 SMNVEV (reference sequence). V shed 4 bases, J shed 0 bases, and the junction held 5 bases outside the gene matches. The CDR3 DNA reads TGTGCCAGCAGTTCAACTAGCGGTGCCTCCTACAATGAGCAGTTCTTC. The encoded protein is CASSSTSGASYNEQFF.

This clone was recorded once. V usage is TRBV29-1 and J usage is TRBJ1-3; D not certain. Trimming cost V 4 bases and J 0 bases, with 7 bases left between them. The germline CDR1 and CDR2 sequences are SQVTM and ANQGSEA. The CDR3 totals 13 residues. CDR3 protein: CSVAGVSGNTIYF. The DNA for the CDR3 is TGCAGCGTTGCCGGAGTCTCTGGAAACACCATATATTTT.

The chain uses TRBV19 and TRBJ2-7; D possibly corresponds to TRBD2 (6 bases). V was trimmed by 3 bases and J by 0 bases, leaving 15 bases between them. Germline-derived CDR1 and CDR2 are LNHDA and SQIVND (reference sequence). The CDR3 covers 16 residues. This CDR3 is CASSIEAGRSSYEQYF. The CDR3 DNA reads TGTGCCAGTAGTATCGAGGCGGGACGGAGCTCCTACGAGCAGTACTTC.

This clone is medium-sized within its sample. CDR3 sequence (DNA): TGTGCCAGCAGCTTACGGGAGACCCAGTACTTC. Translation: CASSLRETQYF. This chain joins TRBV5-8 and TRBJ2-5; no firm D call. The CDR3 loop spans 11 amino acids. Germline values: CDR1 SGHTS, CDR2 YDEGEE. V was cut by 2 bases and J by 5 bases, with 4 bases left in between.

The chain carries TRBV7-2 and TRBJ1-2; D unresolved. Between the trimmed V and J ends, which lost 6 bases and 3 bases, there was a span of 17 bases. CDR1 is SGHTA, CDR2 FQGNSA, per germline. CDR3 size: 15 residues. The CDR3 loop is CASSDSLAAYYGYTF. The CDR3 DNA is TGTGCCAGCAGTGACTCCTTGGCGGCTTACTATGGCTACACCTTC.

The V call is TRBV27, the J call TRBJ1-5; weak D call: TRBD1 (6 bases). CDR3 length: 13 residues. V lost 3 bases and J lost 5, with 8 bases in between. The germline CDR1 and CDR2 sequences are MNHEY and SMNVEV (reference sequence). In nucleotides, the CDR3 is TGTGCCAGCAGTTTCACAGGGTATCAGCCCCAGCATTTT. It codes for CASSFTGYQPQHF.

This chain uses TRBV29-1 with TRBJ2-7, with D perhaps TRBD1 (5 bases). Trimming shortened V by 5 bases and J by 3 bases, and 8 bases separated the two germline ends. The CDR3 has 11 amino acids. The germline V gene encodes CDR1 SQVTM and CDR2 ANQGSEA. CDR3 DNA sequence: TGCAGCGTTCGAGACAGCTACGAGCAGTACTTC. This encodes CSVRDSYEQYF.

The CDR3 is CATSREREAFHEQFF. The CDR3 coding sequence is TGTGCCACCAGCAGAGAGCGGGAGGCGTTCCATGAGCAGTTCTTC. The rearrangement links TRBV15 to TRBJ2-1; 8 nucleotides agree with TRBD2. Germline V gene sequence: CDR1 LNHNV, CDR2 YYDKDF (reference sequence). The CDR3 has 15 amino acids. The junction had 6 bases not matched to a gene; V was cut back by 0 bases and J by 8 bases.

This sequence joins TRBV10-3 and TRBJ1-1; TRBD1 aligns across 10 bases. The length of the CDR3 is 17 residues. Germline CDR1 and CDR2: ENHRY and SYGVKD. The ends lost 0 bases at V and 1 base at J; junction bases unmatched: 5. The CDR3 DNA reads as TGTGCCATCAGTGAGTCGGGGACAGGGGTAAGGAACACTGAAGCTTTCTTT. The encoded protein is CAISESGTGVRNTEAFF.

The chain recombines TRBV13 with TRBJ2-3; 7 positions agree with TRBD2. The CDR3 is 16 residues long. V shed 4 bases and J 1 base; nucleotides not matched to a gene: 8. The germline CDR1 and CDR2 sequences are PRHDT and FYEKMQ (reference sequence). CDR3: CASSSPREAGTDTQYF. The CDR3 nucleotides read TGTGCCAGCAGCTCTCCCCGGGAGGCTGGCACAGATACGCAGTATTTT.